The rows below give T cell receptor beta chains drawn from one sample of a study of PD-L1 blockade in urothelial cancer. Here immunoSEQ multiplex PCR was the method, and the copy in TCRdb shows in-frame clones only, minus some. The sample yields 49,000 or so clones, approximately 85% seen once. The specimen was PBMCs, collected around atezolizumab (anti-PD-L1) treatment. The origin of the receptors is a man aged 65 to 79 with urothelial cancer. CDR3s leave out the opening cysteine and the closing phenylalanine or tryptophan. Each record gives: V gene, J gene, clone size, CDR3 protein. Clone sizes are given selectively: once, few, many, or a class where the clone is expanded.

>TRBV10-3|TRBJ2-3|NA
AISLTGLERTDTQY
>TRBV5-1|TRBJ2-5|NA
ASSLEQGRGGPQETQY
>TRBV19|TRBJ2-2|once
ASSIAWGEGELF
>TRBV2|TRBJ2-5|NA
ASGGSGTWKTQY
>TRBV21-1|TRBJ2-7|NA
ASSKGGGRGYEQY
>TRBV6-5|TRBJ2-2|NA
ASSYSGGNGELF
>TRBV7-9|TRBJ2-5|NA
ASSSLTGTGVAETQY
>TRBV5-1|TRBJ2-1|NA
ASSLGDYPSSYNEQF
>TRBV7-7|TRBJ2-3|NA
ASSSRTSGKTDTQY
>TRBV5-1|TRBJ2-3|NA
ASSLRHRLTDTQY
>TRBV19|TRBJ2-7|NA
ASSSTGPTYEQY
>TRBV19|TRBJ2-7|NA
ASSIGTEISYEQY
>TRBV28|TRBJ1-2|NA
ASRDRANYGYT
>TRBV11-3|TRBJ2-1|NA
ASRGQGNEQF
>TRBV30|TRBJ2-5|NA
AWTTGQNQETQY
>TRBV28|TRBJ1-5|NA
ASLSGNQPQH
>TRBV6-5|TRBJ2-6|NA
ASSYPRVPNVLT
>TRBV5-6|TRBJ2-3|NA
ASSPSLMRGTDTQY
>TRBV28|TRBJ1-2|NA
ASSLWEGRSANYGYT
>TRBV6-5|TRBJ1-1|NA
ASSYLGGDTEAF
>TRBV7-9|TRBJ2-2|NA
ASSLMGQGRNTGELF
>TRBV6-6|TRBJ2-3|NA
ASSYSLGSGADTQY
>TRBV7-8|TRBJ2-3|NA
ASSSSGTDTQY
>TRBV5-4|TRBJ2-3|NA
ASSLVLGRSLKDTQY
>TRBV19|TRBJ2-1|NA
ASSNAYSGFSYNEQF
>TRBV5-1|TRBJ2-7|NA
ASSLARGIDEQY
>TRBV6-5|TRBJ1-3|NA
ASSDIISGNTIY
>TRBV7-9|TRBJ2-7|NA
ASSPSGTGAYEQY
>TRBV5-3|TRBJ2-5|NA
ARSLSDRVGETQY
>TRBV7-8|TRBJ1-1|few
ASSFPKGGAEWNTEAF
>TRBV18|TRBJ2-7|NA
ASSPTASGGSGEQY
>TRBV28|TRBJ1-4|NA
ASSIEDRGFIGNEKLF
>TRBV5-1|TRBJ2-7|NA
ASSLGAGISYEQY
>TRBV5-1|TRBJ2-5|NA
ASSLAQGKETQY
>TRBV10-1|TRBJ1-2|NA
ASSRAPNYGYT
>TRBV9|TRBJ2-5|NA
ASSFRGRGGETQY
>TRBV11-2|TRBJ2-1|NA
ASSSLRASGNNEQF
>TRBV4-2|TRBJ1-1|NA
ASSQETGNTEAF
>TRBV11-3|TRBJ2-7|NA
ASSPGPDSSYEQY
>TRBV28|TRBJ2-7|NA
ASSFGQGPIYEQY
>TRBV19|TRBJ2-7|NA
ASSMSYQSYEQY
>TRBV5-1|TRBJ2-3|NA
ASIGTDTQY
>TRBV10-2|TRBJ2-2|NA
ASMSGLAGLYGELF
>TRBV9|TRBJ1-5|NA
ASSEGQGTGGNQPQH
>TRBV7-8|TRBJ2-5|NA
ASSLEGPGKETQY
>TRBV5-1|TRBJ2-4|NA
ASRSSGGAENIQY
>TRBV7-6|TRBJ2-1|once
ASSSQSLAGGLAGEQF
>TRBV2|TRBJ2-5|NA
ASRMTRGGETQY
>TRBV27|TRBJ1-1|NA
ASSLSIRGTEAF
>TRBV28|TRBJ1-5|few
ASSSTGHSQH
>TRBV5-4|TRBJ2-5|NA
ASSSVAHQETQY
>TRBV19|TRBJ1-5|NA
ASSGQGGNQPQH
>TRBV28|TRBJ1-5|once
ASIGGFGQPQH
>TRBV4-1|TRBJ2-1|NA
ASSQEGAVGGEQF